This T cell receptor (beta chain) was obtained from a study of cytomegalovirus exposure and HLA in healthy donors. Study results and caveats: Data from an earlier analysis indicated that most TCR beta V segments were productive either about 90% or about 30% of the time.

This CDR3 has 15 residues. Trimming cost V 2 bases and J 1 base; bases outside gene matches: 4. Germline V gene lookup returns CDR1 LGHNT and CDR2 FRNRAP. In the case of this clone: Its antigen remains unidentified.

60 Vbeta and 13 Jbeta primers were used in PCR. The method was immunoSEQ multiplex PCR; TCRdb's version includes in-frame clones alone and lacks a portion of them. This sample's table reports over 100,000 clones. The rearrangement joins TRBV12-5 to TRBJ2-5, with 7 bases lining up with TRBD1. This receptor was obtained from a man aged 18-30 years in good health and CMV-seronegative. Sequenced material: PBMCs. The CDR3 DNA sequence: TGTGCTAGTGGTTTGAGTCCAGGGGGCCAAGAGACCCAGTACTTC. It yields the protein CASGLSPGGQETQYF.